Listed below are T cell receptor beta chains from one sample, sequenced in a study of long-term antiretroviral therapy in people with HIV. This table comes from immunoSEQ multiplex PCR, and its TCRdb copy is limited to in-frame clones, with some not included. The sample consists of about 39,000 clones, more than 80% of them appearing once. The starting material was unsorted PBMCs, obtained 3.1 years after starting antiretroviral therapy. These receptors originate from a woman aged 45-60 years with HIV. The CDR3 runs from the conserved cysteine through the conserved F or W. Each record gives: clone size, V gene, D gene, J gene, CDR3 DNA, CDR3 protein. A D gene is named only where the DNA matches it firmly. Not every row has a clone size; where given, it reads once, few, many or a size class.

abundance: -; v_gene: TRBV5-1; d_gene: -; j_gene: TRBJ2-2; CDR3nt: TGCGCCAGCAGCTTGGGTCCCCAGGGAGAACCCACCGGGGAGCTGTTTTTT; CDR3aa: CASSLGPQGEPTGELFF
abundance: -; v_gene: TRBV20-1; d_gene: -; j_gene: TRBJ1-1; CDR3nt: TGCAGTGCCAGAGGCGGGACTGAAGCTTTCTTT; CDR3aa: CSARGGTEAFF
abundance: -; v_gene: TRBV27; d_gene: -; j_gene: TRBJ2-2; CDR3nt: TGTGCCAGCAGCCTCACCGGGACACAGTTCGCGAACACCGGGGAGCTGTTTTTT; CDR3aa: CASSLTGTQFANTGELFF
abundance: -; v_gene: TRBV2; d_gene: TRBD1; j_gene: TRBJ2-2; CDR3nt: TGTGCCAGCAGTGGACGGGACAGGGCGACCGGGGAGCTGTTTTTT; CDR3aa: CASSGRDRATGELFF
abundance: -; v_gene: TRBV25-1; d_gene: -; j_gene: TRBJ1-1; CDR3nt: TGTGCCAGCCAGACAGGGAACACTGAAGCTTTCTTT; CDR3aa: CASQTGNTEAFF
abundance: -; v_gene: TRBV6-6; d_gene: -; j_gene: TRBJ1-1; CDR3nt: TGTGCCAGCAGTTACTCAGGCACACGGCAGAACACTGAAGCTTTCTTT; CDR3aa: CASSYSGTRQNTEAFF
abundance: -; v_gene: TRBV6-6; d_gene: -; j_gene: TRBJ1-4; CDR3nt: TGTGCCAGCAGCCGTTCTATCGGGGTCAGGAATGAAAAACTGTTTTTT; CDR3aa: CASSRSIGVRNEKLFF
abundance: -; v_gene: TRBV19; d_gene: TRBD1; j_gene: TRBJ2-7; CDR3nt: TGTGCCAGTAGCGAACAGGGGGACTCCTACGAGCAGTACTTC; CDR3aa: CASSEQGDSYEQYF
abundance: -; v_gene: TRBV6-1; d_gene: -; j_gene: TRBJ2-3; CDR3nt: TGTGCCAGCAGTGCGACTACACAATCCGCCCACTTT; CDR3aa: CASSATTQSAHF
abundance: -; v_gene: TRBV5-4; d_gene: -; j_gene: TRBJ1-1; CDR3nt: TGTGCCAGCAGACCCGGACCGAACCTCATGAACACTGAAGCTTTCTTT; CDR3aa: CASRPGPNLMNTEAFF
abundance: once; v_gene: TRBV6-5; d_gene: -; j_gene: TRBJ1-1; CDR3nt: TGTGCCAGCAGTTACCGGGGGGCGCCTGAAGCTTTCTTT; CDR3aa: CASSYRGAPEAFF
abundance: -; v_gene: TRBV27; d_gene: -; j_gene: TRBJ1-6; CDR3nt: TGTGCCAGTAGAGGGAGCTCCTATAATTCACCCCTCCACTTT; CDR3aa: CASRGSSYNSPLHF
abundance: -; v_gene: TRBV4-2; d_gene: TRBD1; j_gene: TRBJ1-5; CDR3nt: TGTGCCAGCAGCCAAGGGAGAGTCGGAGGACAGGCGATTAGCAATCAGCCCCAGCATTTT; CDR3aa: CASSQGRVGGQAISNQPQHF
abundance: -; v_gene: TRBV2; d_gene: TRBD1; j_gene: TRBJ2-1; CDR3nt: TGTGCCAGCAGTTACAGGGGGACCTACAATGAGCAGTTCTTC; CDR3aa: CASSYRGTYNEQFF